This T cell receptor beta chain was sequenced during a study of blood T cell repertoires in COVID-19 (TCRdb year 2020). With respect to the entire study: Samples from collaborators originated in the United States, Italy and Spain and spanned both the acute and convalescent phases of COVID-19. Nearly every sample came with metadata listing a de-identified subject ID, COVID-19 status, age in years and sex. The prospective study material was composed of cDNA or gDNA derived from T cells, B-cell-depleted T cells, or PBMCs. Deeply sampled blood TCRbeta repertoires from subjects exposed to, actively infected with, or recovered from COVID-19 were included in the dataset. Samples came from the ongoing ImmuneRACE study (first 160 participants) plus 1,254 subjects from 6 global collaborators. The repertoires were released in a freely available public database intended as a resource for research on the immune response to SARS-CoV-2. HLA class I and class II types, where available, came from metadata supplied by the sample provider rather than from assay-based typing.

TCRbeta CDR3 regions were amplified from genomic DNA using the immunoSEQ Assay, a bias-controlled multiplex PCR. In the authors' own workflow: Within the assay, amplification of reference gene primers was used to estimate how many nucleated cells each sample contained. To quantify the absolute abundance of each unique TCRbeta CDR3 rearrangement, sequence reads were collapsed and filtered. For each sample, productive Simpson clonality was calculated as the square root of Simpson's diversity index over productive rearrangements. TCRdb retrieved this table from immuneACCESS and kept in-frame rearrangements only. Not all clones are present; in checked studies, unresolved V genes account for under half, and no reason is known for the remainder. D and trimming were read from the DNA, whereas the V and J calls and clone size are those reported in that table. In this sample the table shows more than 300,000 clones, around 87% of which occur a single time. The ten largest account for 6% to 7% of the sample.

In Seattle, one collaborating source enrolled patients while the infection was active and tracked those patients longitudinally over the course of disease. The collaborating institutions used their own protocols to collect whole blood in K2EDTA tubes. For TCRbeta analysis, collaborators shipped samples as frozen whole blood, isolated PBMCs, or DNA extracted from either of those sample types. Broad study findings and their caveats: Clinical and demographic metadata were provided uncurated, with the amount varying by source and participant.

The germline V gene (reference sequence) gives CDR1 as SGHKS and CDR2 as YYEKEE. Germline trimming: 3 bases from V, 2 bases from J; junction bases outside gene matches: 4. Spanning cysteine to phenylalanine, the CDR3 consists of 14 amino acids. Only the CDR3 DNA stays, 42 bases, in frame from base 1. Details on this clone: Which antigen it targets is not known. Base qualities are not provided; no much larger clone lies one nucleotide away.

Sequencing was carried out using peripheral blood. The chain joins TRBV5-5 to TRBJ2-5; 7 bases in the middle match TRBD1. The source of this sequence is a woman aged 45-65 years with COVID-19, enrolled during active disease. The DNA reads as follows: TGTGCCAGCAGCTCCGGGACAGTACAAGAGACCCAGTACTTC. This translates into CASSSGTVQETQYF.